These 3 T cell receptor beta chains came from one sample sequenced in a study of shared clonotypes between healthy human individuals. Assay used: immunoSEQ multiplex PCR; TCRdb lists only in-frame clones, some missing. The sample shows roughly 550,000 clones, around 95% of them seen only once. CD45RO-negative cells were positively selected for CCR7, leaving out terminally differentiated effector memory CD45RA+ cells. Source material: naive CD8+ T cells sorted from blood. These receptors were collected from a woman aged 25 to 45 in good health.

The CDR3 loop is CASSGGGQGLYYGYTF. Here the CDR3 DNA reads TGTGCCAGCAGCGGCGGGGGTCAGGGCCTATACTATGGCTACACCTTC. The chain uses TRBV9 and TRBJ1-2, with D possibly TRBD1 on 5 matching bases. This CDR3 is 16 amino acids long. V lost 3 bases to trimming and J lost 3 bases, with 18 bases between them. Germline-derived CDR1 and CDR2 are SGDLS and YYNGEE.

This clone was picked up one time. The V call is TRBV5-4, the J call TRBJ2-7; maybe TRBD2 (6 bases). This CDR3 region has 14 residues. Trimming stripped 4 bases from V and 3 bases from J, with 14 bases between. Germline assignment: CDR1 SGHNT and CDR2 YYREEE (reference sequence). CDR3 amino acids: CASSGPGLIYEQYF. CDR3 DNA sequence: TGTGCCAGCAGCGGTCCGGGACTTATCTACGAGCAGTACTTC.

This clone was counted a single time. The chain recombines TRBV5-1 with TRBJ1-3; D call uncertain. The CDR3 spans 16 residues. CDR1 SGHRS and CDR2 YFSETQ come from the germline V gene. Trimming took 2 bases from V and 0 from J, leaving 12 bases between them. CDR3 in amino acids: CASSFWQIDSGNTIYF. The CDR3 DNA sequence: TGCGCCAGCAGCTTTTGGCAAATTGACTCTGGAAACACCATATATTTT. Filled out from reference TRBV5-1 and TRBJ1-3, the complete variable domain reads KAGVTQTPRYLIKTRGQQVTLSCSPISGHRSVSWYQQTPGQGLQFLFEYFSETQRNKGNFPGRFSGRQFSNSRSEMNVSTLELGDSALYLCASSFWQIDSGNTIYFGEGSWLTVV.